These 32 T cell receptor beta chains were all obtained from the same sample, sequenced in a study of shared T cell receptors in the human thymus. Libraries were prepared by immunoSEQ multiplex PCR; TCRdb keeps only in-frame clonotypes and omits some of them. The sample includes some 720,000 clones, 70% to 90% of them seen just once. The same sample was also studied in work on human thymus T cells.

The sequencing input was thymocytes. These receptors came from a boy in the first two years of life with a congenital heart defect.

V usage is TRBV19 and J usage is TRBJ1-2; maybe TRBD1 (6 bases). This CDR3 region has 14 residues. The V end was cut by 3 bases, the J end by 7 bases, with 15 bases between. Germline-derived CDR1 and CDR2 are LNHDA and SQIVND (reference sequence). The CDR3 protein is CASSIVAGVAGYTF. DNA of the CDR3: TGTGCCAGTAGTATCGTCGCAGGGGTGGCTGGCTACACCTTC.

The CDR3 loop reads CASSQVTGRANEQYF. For the CDR3, the DNA is TGCGCCAGCAGCCAAGTCACCGGGAGGGCGAACGAGCAGTACTTC. The V call is TRBV4-1, the J call TRBJ2-7; 8 bases are shared with TRBD2. The ends lost 1 base at V and 5 bases at J; junction bases unmatched: 7. The CDR3 contains 15 residues. Per germline, CDR1 MGHRA and CDR2 YSYEKL.

The J gene is TRBJ2-1, the V gene TRBV6-5; 8 bases fit TRBD2. Germline V gene data show CDR1 as MNHEY and CDR2 as SVGAGI. With V trimmed by 6 bases and J by 9 bases, 13 bases remained unmatched. The CDR3 is 15 residues long. CDR3 sequence: CASRPGLGAGGEQFF. CDR3 DNA: TGTGCCAGCAGGCCTGGACTAGGGGCGGGGGGTGAGCAGTTCTTC.

This chain links TRBV5-1 with TRBJ2-7; the match to TRBD1 covers 8 bases. CDR1 and CDR2 (germline): SGHRS, YFSETQ. Trimming cost V 4 bases and J 3 bases; bases outside gene matches: 12. The CDR3 runs to 16 residues. This CDR3 reads CASSRLPDRENYEQYF. The CDR3 nucleotides read TGCGCCAGCAGCCGCCTCCCGGACAGGGAAAACTACGAGCAGTACTTC. Using reference TRBV5-1 and TRBJ2-7 for the parts outside the CDR3, the full variable domain is KAGVTQTPRYLIKTRGQQVTLSCSPISGHRSVSWYQQTPGQGLQFLFEYFSETQRNKGNFPGRFSGRQFSNSRSEMNVSTLELGDSALYLCASSRLPDRENYEQYFGPGTRLTVT.

The chain joins TRBV4-1 to TRBJ2-7; D is uncertain. Trimming left V 0 bases short and J 2 bases short, with 11 bases between. CDR1 is MGHRA and CDR2 is YSYEKL in the germline V gene. There are 15 residues in the CDR3. As DNA, the CDR3 is TGCGCCAGCAGCCAAGAATACGGTCTTACCTACGAGCAGTACTTC. Translation gives CASSQEYGLTYEQYF.

The rearrangement joins TRBV7-2 to TRBJ2-2; 8 bases are a match to TRBD2. The CDR3 runs to 15 residues. Germline V gene data show CDR1 as SGHTA and CDR2 as FQGNSA. Trimming at V came to 10 bases and at J to 6 bases, leaving 13 bases not matched to a gene. CDR3 sequence: CATRPGTRGAGELFF. The CDR3 DNA reads TGTGCCACTCGACCCGGGACTAGGGGCGCCGGGGAGCTGTTTTTT.

The chain recombines TRBV14 with TRBJ1-1; D not certain. Trimming shortened V by 0 bases and J by 0 bases, and 5 bases separated the two germline ends. There are 14 residues in the CDR3. CDR1 and CDR2 (germline): SGHDN, FVKESK. In DNA, the CDR3 is TGTGCCAGCAGCCAAGACAGGTTGAACACTGAAGCTTTCTTT. This encodes CASSQDRLNTEAFF.

This CDR3 is CASSPQGRTEAFF. DNA of the CDR3: TGTGCCAGCTCACCACAGGGGAGGACTGAAGCTTTCTTT. The rearrangement joins TRBV18 to TRBJ1-1; weak D call: TRBD1 (5 bases). CDR1 KGHSH and CDR2 LQKENI come from the germline V gene. With 1 base removed from V and 5 bases from J, the gap between germline ends came to 8 bases. The CDR3 sequence is 13 residues long.

This chain links TRBV4-2 with TRBJ2-7; unclear D gene. This CDR3 is built from 12 residues. V dropped 1 base and J dropped 7 bases, with 8 bases sitting between them. Looked up from germline, CDR1 is LGHNA and CDR2 is YNFKEQ. The CDR3 reads CASSQGSREQYF. In DNA form, the CDR3 reads TGTGCCAGCAGCCAAGGCTCGCGAGAGCAGTACTTC.

The chain combines TRBV2 with TRBJ2-7, with TRBD1 matching 9 bases. V lost 9 bases and J lost 5; bases outside the gene matches: 20. Germline lookup yields CDR1 SNHLY and CDR2 FYNNEI. This CDR3 has 17 amino acids. CDR3 bases: TGTGCCAGTGAAACCGGGACAGGGCACAACCGGAGGGACGAGCAGTACTTC. Translating gives CASETGTGHNRRDEQYF.

CDR3 protein: CASSLGPAGDESDTQYF. CDR3 in DNA: TGTGCCAGCAGCTTAGGCCCAGCGGGAGATGAATCAGATACGCAGTATTTT. The V call is TRBV7-2, the J call TRBJ2-3, with 8 bases aligning to TRBD2. Germline V gene sequence: CDR1 SGHTA, CDR2 FQGNSA. V shed 1 base, J shed 4 bases, and the junction held 10 bases outside the gene matches. CDR3 length: 17 amino acids.

CDR3 sequence (DNA): TGTGCCAGCAGCCCCCGGCCTCCGGGTGAGACCCAGTACTTC. Translated, it gives CASSPRPPGETQYF. The V gene is TRBV11-1, the J gene TRBJ2-5; no reliable D call. Trimming shortened V by 5 bases and J by 5 bases, and 15 bases separated the two germline ends. This CDR3 comprises 14 residues. Looked up from germline, CDR1 is SGHAT and CDR2 is FQDESV (reference sequence).

This chain connects TRBV29-1 to TRBJ2-7; 7 nucleotides agree with TRBD2. Germline V gene lookup returns CDR1 SQVTM and CDR2 ANQGSEA. The CDR3 runs 13 residues. Trimming at V came to 2 bases and at J to 4 bases, leaving 5 bases not matched to a gene. DNA of the CDR3: TGCAGCGTTGAAAGAGCGGGAACATACGAGCAGTACTTC. Amino acid sequence: CSVERAGTYEQYF.

This chain joins TRBV11-2 and TRBJ1-2, with 7 bases identical to TRBD1. The CDR3 consists of 15 residues. Trimming removed 0 bases from V and 7 bases from J; junction bases left unmatched: 8. The germline gives CDR1 SGHAT, CDR2 FQNNGV. The CDR3 sequence: CASSLDQGGRFGYTF. CDR3 DNA: TGTGCCAGCAGCTTAGATCAAGGGGGCAGGTTTGGCTACACCTTC.

This clone appeared once. V usage is TRBV11-2 and J usage is TRBJ2-7; 7 nucleotides match TRBD1. V lost 1 base to trimming and J lost 3 bases; unmatched junction nucleotides: 6. CDR1 and CDR2 from the germline V gene are SGHAT and FQNNGV. This CDR3 region has 15 residues. In DNA form, the CDR3 reads TGTGCCAGCAGCTTAGTCGGACAGGACAGCTACGAGCAGTACTTC. Translation: CASSLVGQDSYEQYF.

Only a few counts were recorded for this clone. The genes are TRBV11-2 and TRBJ2-7, with 7 bases matching TRBD2. With 8 bases clipped from V and 3 bases from J, the junction kept 13 bases outside the gene matches. Per germline, CDR1 SGHAT and CDR2 FQNNGV. The CDR3 is 15 amino acids. CDR3 sequence: CASHPQAGAGYEQYF. The CDR3 DNA reads as TGTGCCAGCCACCCCCAGGCGGGAGCAGGCTACGAGCAGTACTTC. Drawing the rest from reference TRBV11-2 and TRBJ2-7, the complete variable domain is EAGVAQSPRYKIIEKRQSVAFWCNPISGHATLYWYQQILGQGPKLLIQFQNNGVVDDSQLPKDRFSAERLKGVDSTLKIQPAKLEDSAVYLCASHPQAGAGYEQYFGPGTRLTVT.

This clone was seen just once. This sequence joins TRBV5-1 and TRBJ1-2; no definite D call. The germline V gene encodes CDR1 SGHRS and CDR2 YFSETQ. Trimming stripped 0 bases from V and 2 bases from J, with 8 bases between. The CDR3 runs 14 residues. For the CDR3, the DNA is TGCGCCAGCAGCTTGGAAATGGGCAACTATGGCTACACCTTC. Translation: CASSLEMGNYGYTF.

The chain joins TRBV28 to TRBJ1-2; 7 nucleotides match TRBD1. Looked up from germline, CDR1 is MDHEN and CDR2 is SYDVKM. This CDR3 is 19 amino acids long. The J segment lost 0 bases and the V segment lost 3 bases, leaving 16 bases of the junction unmatched. The CDR3 sequence: CASSFNKRQGRNPNYGYTF. CDR3 coding DNA: TGTGCCAGCAGTTTTAACAAGAGACAGGGCCGAAATCCTAACTATGGCTACACCTTC.

This chain links TRBV4-3 with TRBJ2-1; TRBD2 agrees at 7 bases. This CDR3 comprises 15 residues. Trimming at V came to 5 bases and at J to 8 bases, leaving 12 bases not matched to a gene. Germline V lookup: CDR1 LGHNA, CDR2 YSLEER. As DNA, the CDR3 is TGCGCCAGCAGCGTATCGCCTAGCGGCCCTGATGAGCAGTTCTTC. Translation gives CASSVSPSGPDEQFF.

The chain couples TRBV27 to TRBJ1-2; D gene uncertain. Trimming cost V 5 bases and J 2 bases, with 21 bases left between them. This CDR3 has 17 amino acids. Germline V gives CDR1 MNHEY, CDR2 SMNVEV (reference sequence). CDR3 residues: CASSPTAVEARNYGYTF. The CDR3 DNA reads TGTGCCAGCAGTCCTACGGCAGTGGAGGCGCGAAACTATGGCTACACCTTC.

The rearrangement joins TRBV29-1 to TRBJ2-1, with TRBD1 matching over 8 bases. CDR1 is SQVTM, CDR2 ANQGSEA, per germline. V trimming: 5 bases; J trimming: 12 bases; junction bases outside the gene matches: 3. This CDR3 region has 10 residues. CDR3 sequence: CSVPGQGQFF. The CDR3 DNA reads TGCAGCGTTCCCGGACAGGGGCAGTTCTTC.

The chain combines TRBV2 with TRBJ2-3; 8 bases are shared with TRBD1. The CDR3 is 14 amino acids. J was trimmed by 3 bases and V by 7 bases; bases with no gene match: 6. Germline assignment: CDR1 SNHLY and CDR2 FYNNEI. The CDR3 bases are TGTGCCAGCAAGGTCAGGGGGCGAACAGATACGCAGTATTTT. Its protein is CASKVRGRTDTQYF.

The chain carries TRBV13 and TRBJ2-7; no firm D call. The length of the CDR3 is 12 residues. The V and J ends lost 5 bases and 6 bases respectively, with 11 bases between them. Germline values: CDR1 PRHDT, CDR2 FYEKMQ (reference sequence). CDR3 in amino acids: CASSPMGLEQYF. DNA for the CDR3: TGTGCCAGCAGCCCCATGGGCCTCGAGCAGTACTTC.

The CDR3 loop reads CASSKRDRGVSGANVLTF. The CDR3 coding sequence is TGTGCCAGCAGTAAAAGGGACAGGGGGGTGTCCGGGGCCAACGTCCTGACTTTC. V and J are TRBV25-1 and TRBJ2-6; 11 nucleotides line up with TRBD1. Losses at the gene ends were 5 bases for V and 4 bases for J; bases not matched to a gene: 10. This CDR3 has 18 amino acids. The germline gives CDR1 MGHDK, CDR2 SYGVNS. The full variable domain, rest sourced from reference TRBV25-1 and TRBJ2-6, is EADIYQTPRYLVIGTGKKITLECSQTMGHDKMYWYQQDPGMELHLIHYSYGVNSTEKGDLSSESTVSRIRTEHFPLTLESARPSHTSQYLCASSKRDRGVSGANVLTFGAGSRLTVL.

This clone was seen just once. The chain links TRBV10-3 to TRBJ2-7, with 13 bases identical to TRBD2. V trimming: 3 bases; J trimming: 4 bases; junction bases outside the gene matches: 21. The V gene's germline CDR1 is ENHRY and CDR2 SYGVKD. The CDR3 extends over 21 amino acids. The CDR3 here is CAISDHPMVFAGLAGVYEQYF. For the CDR3, the DNA is TGTGCCATCAGTGATCATCCCATGGTGTTCGCTGGACTAGCGGGAGTGTACGAGCAGTACTTC.

The chain links TRBV9 to TRBJ2-2; D possibly corresponds to TRBD2 (5 bases). V was cut by 3 bases and J by 0 bases, with 12 bases left in between. The CDR3 runs 16 residues. Germline values: CDR1 SGDLS, CDR2 YYNGEE. CDR3 nucleotide sequence: TGTGCCAGCAGCGGGGGAGTTACCTCGAACACCGGGGAGCTGTTTTTT. It encodes CASSGGVTSNTGELFF.

The chain carries TRBV2 and TRBJ2-7; D remains unclear. V was trimmed by 2 bases and J by 5 bases, leaving 4 bases between them. The CDR3 is made up of 11 amino acids. The germline gives CDR1 SNHLY, CDR2 FYNNEI. CDR3 protein: CASSEQDEQYF. The CDR3 DNA reads as TGTGCCAGCAGTGAACAGGACGAGCAGTACTTC.

DNA of the CDR3: TGCAGCGTTTCCCGCGGGGGGGGCCGGGAGACCCAGTACTTC. Translating gives CSVSRGGGRETQYF. The J gene is TRBJ2-5, the V gene TRBV29-1; 9 nucleotides match TRBD2. CDR3 length: 14 amino acids. The V gene's germline CDR1 is SQVTM and CDR2 ANQGSEA. After removal of 5 bases from V and 5 bases from J, the junction contained 9 bases not matched to a gene.

This clone was found a few times. The J gene is TRBJ2-6, the V gene TRBV7-9, with 7 bases identical to TRBD1. CDR3 length: 13 amino acids. In germline, CDR1 is SEHNR, CDR2 FQNEAQ (reference sequence). V shed 5 bases, J shed 17 bases, and the junction held 12 bases outside the gene matches. The CDR3 nucleotides are TGTGCCAGCAGCCAAAGACAGGGACGCAGGGTGACTTTC. Its protein product is CASSQRQGRRVTF. Using reference TRBV7-9 and TRBJ2-6 for the parts outside the CDR3, the full variable domain is DTGVSQNPRHKITKRGQNVTFRCDPISEHNRLYWYRQTLGQGPEFLTYFQNEAQLEKSRLLSDRFSAERPKGSFSTLEIQRTEQGDSAMYLCASSQRQGRRVTFGAGSRLTVL.

The DNA for the CDR3 is TGTGCCAGCAGCTTCCCCCAGGAAACCGGGGAGCTGTTTTTT. It specifies CASSFPQETGELFF. The chain recombines TRBV5-6 with TRBJ2-2; D gene ambiguous. CDR1 is SGHDT, CDR2 YYEEEE, per germline. Between the trimmed V and J ends, which lost 2 bases and 5 bases, there was a span of 10 bases. CDR3 length: 14 amino acids.

V gene TRBV4-3 combines with J gene TRBJ2-5, with 7 bases identical to TRBD1. The germline V gene encodes CDR1 LGHNA and CDR2 YSLEER. The CDR3 is 16 residues long. The V and J ends lost 0 bases and 5 bases, in that order; junction bases with no gene match: 9. CDR3 loop: CASSQDRQGDWETQYF. The CDR3 region has the DNA TGCGCCAGCAGCCAAGACCGACAGGGAGATTGGGAGACCCAGTACTTC.

The V and J genes are TRBV5-6 and TRBJ2-1; TRBD2 matches at 11 bases. The length of the CDR3 is 16 residues. Germline V gives CDR1 SGHDT, CDR2 YYEEEE. The ends lost 3 bases at V and 4 bases at J; junction bases unmatched: 6. CDR3 bases: TGTGCCAGCAGCTCAATAGCGGGAGGGCCTTACAATGAGCAGTTCTTC. Translating it yields CASSSIAGGPYNEQFF. Full variable domain (rest looked up from reference TRBV5-6 and TRBJ2-1): DAGVTQSPTHLIKTRGQQVTLRCSPKSGHDTVSWYQQALGQGPQFIFQYYEEEERQRGNFPDRFSGHQFPNYSSELNVNALLLGDSALYLCASSSIAGGPYNEQFFGPGTRLTVL.